The next 4 T cell receptor beta chains were all read from a single sample in a study of T cell responses to AZD1222 COVID-19 vaccine (dated by TCRdb to the early 2020s). Library prep was done by the immunoSEQ multiplex PCR assay. This is the immuneACCESS table as TCRdb keeps it, with only in-frame sequences that have V and J called. A part of the clones is gone; compared with another copy, unresolved V genes explain less than half, and the rest is unexplained. Across this sample there are 90,000 to 150,000 clones, with approximately 90% seen only once. The ten top clones hold 7.5% to 9.5% of the sample. According to the study, the label for this sample's time point signals: baseline before first vaccination. Sequencing used peripheral blood, obtained on day 0 of AZD1222 vaccination. The receptors originated from an adult in good health.

The chain links TRBV5-8 to TRBJ1-5; D unresolved. CDR1 and CDR2 from the germline V gene are SGHTS and YDEGEE. Trimming stripped 4 bases from V and 5 bases from J, with 10 bases between. CDR3 length: 13 residues. This CDR3 reads CASSLREDQPQHF. The CDR3 DNA sequence: TGTGCCAGCAGCCTTCGGGAAGATCAGCCCCAGCATTTT.

The rearrangement links TRBV18 to TRBJ1-5; TRBD1 agrees at 9 bases. The CDR3 is 16 amino acids. Per the germline V gene, CDR1 is KGHSH and CDR2 is LQKENI. The trim removed 2 bases at V and 6 bases at J, leaving 8 bases unmatched. The CDR3 protein is CASSPERTGVVQPQHF. The CDR3 DNA follows: TGTGCCAGCTCACCAGAGCGGACAGGGGTTGTTCAGCCCCAGCATTTT.

The V and J genes are TRBV18 and TRBJ1-4, with D perhaps matching TRBD1 (5 bases). V lost 2 bases, J lost 0 bases, and 13 bases lay in between. Germline values: CDR1 KGHSH, CDR2 LQKENI. CDR3 length equals 17 residues. The CDR3 reads CASSPYKTATTNEKLFF. CDR3 in DNA: TGTGCCAGCTCACCATATAAGACAGCAACAACTAATGAAAAACTGTTTTTT.

The J gene is TRBJ2-5, the V gene TRBV28; D may be TRBD2 (5 bases). This CDR3 region has 16 residues. The V end lost 2 bases, the J end lost 5 bases, and 18 bases lay between the germline ends. Germline-derived CDR1 and CDR2 are MDHEN and SYDVKM. CDR3 sequence reads: CASSLPSGPPGETQYF. CDR3 nucleotide sequence: TGTGCCAGCAGTTTACCCAGCGGCCCCCCGGGGGAGACCCAGTACTTC.